The 4 T cell receptor beta chains listed next were all sequenced from one sample in a study of radiotherapy plus CTLA-4 blockade in lung cancer (dated by TCRdb to the late 2010s). The library was produced with the immunoSEQ multiplex PCR assay. What TCRdb holds here is the immuneACCESS table cut down to in-frame rearrangements. Part of the clones is not present; checked against another copy, under half of the missing clones reflect an unresolved V gene, and the others are unexplained. This sample has under 65,000 clones in its table, and about four fifths of those were observed once. Jointly, the top ten make up 8.5% of the sample. The starting material was peripheral blood, obtained from a patient treated with radiotherapy plus ipilimumab. The source is a human donor with non-small cell lung cancer who had a complete response to radiotherapy plus ipilimumab.

This chain connects TRBV6-4 to TRBJ1-1; TRBD1 matches 11 bases. Germline trimming cut 10 bases from V and 5 bases from J; bases unmatched to any gene: 9. The germline V gene has CDR1 MRHNA and CDR2 SNTAGT. The CDR3 is 14 amino acids. DNA of the CDR3: TGTGCCACCAGGAGTGGGACAGGGGGGACTGAAGCTTTCTTT. Its translation is CATRSGTGGTEAFF.

The chain has TRBV5-1 and TRBJ1-1, with a possible D match to TRBD1 (6 bases). The ends were cut back, 0 bases at V and 4 bases at J, with 22 bases in the middle. Germline assignment: CDR1 SGHRS and CDR2 YFSETQ. The length of the CDR3 is 18 residues. Here the CDR3 DNA reads TGCGCCAGCAGCTTGGGATTGGGGGCCCGGAGTGGCGGCACTGAAGCTTTCTTT. It yields the protein CASSLGLGARSGGTEAFF.

This chain links TRBV7-2 with TRBJ1-5, with 8 bases aligning to TRBD1. After removal of 5 bases from V and 6 bases from J, the junction contained 3 bases not matched to a gene. Per germline, CDR1 SGHTA and CDR2 FQGNSA. This CDR3 contains 13 residues. CDR3 coding DNA: TGTGCCAGCAGCCCCGACAGGGGTCAGCCCCAGCATTTT. Its translation is CASSPDRGQPQHF.

J is TRBJ2-3 and V is TRBV7-9; D uncertain. Germline lookup yields CDR1 SEHNR and CDR2 FQNEAQ (reference sequence). The CDR3 covers 15 residues. Trimming took off 5 bases at V and 1 base at J, with 13 bases between the two ends. The CDR3 bases are TGTGCCAGCAGCCGAAGTGAGCAGGGCACAGATACGCAGTATTTT. It encodes CASSRSEQGTDTQYF. The whole variable domain, filled in from reference TRBV7-9 and TRBJ2-3, reads DTGVSQNPRHKITKRGQNVTFRCDPISEHNRLYWYRQTLGQGPEFLTYFQNEAQLEKSRLLSDRFSAERPKGSFSTLEIQRTEQGDSAMYLCASSRSEQGTDTQYFGPGTRLTVL.